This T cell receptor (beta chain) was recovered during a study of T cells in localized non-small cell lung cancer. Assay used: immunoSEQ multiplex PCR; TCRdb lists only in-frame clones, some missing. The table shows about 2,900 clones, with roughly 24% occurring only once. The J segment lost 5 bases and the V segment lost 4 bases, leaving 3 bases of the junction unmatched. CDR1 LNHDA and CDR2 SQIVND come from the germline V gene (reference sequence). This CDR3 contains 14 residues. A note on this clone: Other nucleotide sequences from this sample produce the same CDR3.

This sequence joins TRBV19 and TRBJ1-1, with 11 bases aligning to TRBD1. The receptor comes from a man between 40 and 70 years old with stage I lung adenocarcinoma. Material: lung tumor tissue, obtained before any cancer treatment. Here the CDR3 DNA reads TGTGCCAGTAGTACGGGGACAGGGGGAACTGAAGCTTTCTTT. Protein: CASSTGTGGTEAFF.